Sequencing of this T cell receptor (beta chain) was carried out in a study of cytomegalovirus exposure and HLA in healthy donors. With respect to this clone: Its specificity is not known.

Overall study findings and caveats: Donors were assumed by presence/absence analyses to have roughly uniform sequencing depth. A few of the chains that were CMV-associated were confirmed in vitro to be specific for CMV antigens.

This CDR3 contains 15 residues. Per the germline V gene, CDR1 is SGHNT and CDR2 is YYREEE (reference sequence). V lost 0 bases to trimming and J lost 4 bases, with 13 bases between them. Primers: 60 Vbeta forward and 13 Jbeta reverse. Sequenced by immunoSEQ multiplex PCR; TCRdb stores in-frame clones only, minus some. The sample consists of just under 70,000 clones, roughly four fifths of them appearing once. The source material was PBMCs. The V call is TRBV5-4, the J call TRBJ2-5, with a possible D match to TRBD1 (5 bases). This clonotype was sampled from a human donor in good health. The CDR3 nucleotides read TGTGCCAGCAGCTTGGAACCCGGTAGGGGAGAGACCCAGTACTTC. Its protein is CASSLEPGRGETQYF.